One and the same sample provided the 23 T cell receptor beta chains below, sequenced in a study of T cell repertoires in cytomegalovirus infection (dated by TCRdb to between 2019 and 2020). TCRdb records Illumina HiSeq 1500 as the sequencer. The raw public data were reprocessed by TCRdb itself: fastp quality trimming at Q25, MiXCR clonotype calling, in-frame beta chains only. CDR3 protein duplicates are merged, each entry listing the most common genes and DNA. Counted in this sample were approximately 170,000 distinct CDR3 sequences; over 15% of them appeared once. The ten largest clones add up to 15% to 20% of the sample. Sequences were obtained from CD8+ T cells from PBMCs. The receptors come from a human donor in good health (CMV status not recorded). Some clones in this sample may be carry-over from other donors' samples.

The J gene is TRBJ2-1, the V gene TRBV7-9, with D possibly TRBD2 on 5 matching bases. The CDR3 sequence is 18 residues long. Between the trimmed V and J ends, which lost 2 bases and 1 base, there was a span of 18 bases. Germline V gene lookup returns CDR1 SEHNR and CDR2 FQNEAQ (reference sequence). The CDR3 loop reads CASSLKTREPFSYNEQFF. CDR3 bases: TGTGCCAGCAGCTTAAAGACAAGGGAGCCGTTTTCCTACAATGAGCAGTTCTTC.

V and J are TRBV27 and TRBJ1-1; 7 bases map to TRBD1. J gave up 3 bases and V 4 bases, and 8 bases lay outside the gene matches. The CDR3 is made up of 15 amino acids. The germline V gene encodes CDR1 MNHEY and CDR2 SMNVEV (reference sequence). DNA for the CDR3: TGTGCCAGCAGTTCTCCGTACAGGGGTTACACTGAAGCTTTCTTT. It encodes CASSSPYRGYTEAFF.

The genes are TRBV6-1 and TRBJ2-5, with TRBD2 identical over 13 bases. Trimming removed 4 bases from V and 2 bases from J; junction bases left unmatched: 1. Looked up from germline, CDR1 is MNHNS and CDR2 is SASEGT. The CDR3 runs 15 residues. The DNA of the CDR3 is TGTGCCAGCAGTGCGACTAGCGGGGGGCAAGAGACCCAGTACTTC. Its protein is CASSATSGGQETQYF.

In its sample, this clonotype was seen a few times. This rearrangement joins TRBV10-2 to TRBJ2-3, with 9 nucleotides matching TRBD2. CDR1 is WSHSY and CDR2 is SAAADI in the germline V gene. After removal of 8 bases from V and 2 bases from J, the junction contained 20 bases not matched to a gene. There are 19 residues in the CDR3. The CDR3 region has the DNA TGCGCCAGCCTAGGGGTAGCGGGGGAACCGATAAGTTACACAGATACGCAGTATTTT. Residues: CASLGVAGEPISYTDTQYF.

This clonotype was seen a handful of times. CDR3 sequence: CASISPTYNEQFF. The CDR3 DNA reads TGTGCCAGCATCTCGCCTACCTACAATGAGCAGTTCTTC. The chain recombines TRBV6-2 or TRBV6-3 with TRBJ2-1; D gene unclear. V dropped 7 bases and J dropped 2 bases, with 9 bases sitting between them. The germline V gene encodes CDR1 MNHEY and CDR2 SVGEGT. The CDR3 is made up of 13 amino acids.

The V gene is TRBV12-5, the J gene TRBJ2-1; D may be TRBD1 (5 bases). V was clipped by 4 bases and J by 7 bases, with 20 bases between them. Germline V lookup: CDR1 LGHNT, CDR2 FRNRAP. This CDR3 is built from 16 residues. CDR3 in amino acids: CASGSDSVRVRNEQFF. The CDR3 DNA sequence: TGTGCTAGTGGTTCCGATAGTGTCAGGGTAAGGAATGAGCAGTTCTTC.

This clonotype was seen a handful of times. The chain couples TRBV6-1 to TRBJ2-3; D possibly matches TRBD1 or TRBD2 (5 bases each). Per the germline V gene, CDR1 is MNHNS and CDR2 is SASEGT. CDR3 size: 14 residues. V lost 5 bases to trimming and J lost 6 bases, with 15 bases between them. The CDR3 coding sequence is TGTGCCAGCAGTTACGAAGGGACCCGCGATACGCAGTATTTT. The encoded protein is CASSYEGTRDTQYF.

This clonotype showed up many times. The V call is TRBV6-2 or TRBV6-3, the J call TRBJ2-1; D is undetermined. The germline V gene encodes CDR1 MNHEY and CDR2 SVGEGT. This CDR3 has 13 residues. V lost 0 bases, J lost 4 bases, and 4 bases lay in between. This chain's CDR3 is CASSYSEYNEQFF. In DNA, the CDR3 is TGTGCCAGCAGTTACTCGGAATACAATGAGCAGTTCTTC.

This clonotype has only one observation. The chain employs TRBV15 and TRBJ1-6, with no clear D. The CDR3 is made up of 12 amino acids. From germline, CDR1 is LNHNV and CDR2 YYDKDF (reference sequence). V lost 5 bases and J lost 10, with 9 bases in between. The CDR3 DNA is TGTGCCACCAGCGACTCTCCCTCACCCCTCCACTTT. This encodes CATSDSPSPLHF.

This clonotype was detected a few times. The chain links TRBV11-2 to TRBJ2-7; D remains unclear. Trimming pared 5 bases from V and 0 bases from J, leaving 23 bases between. Germline loops: CDR1 SGHAT, CDR2 FQNNGV. This CDR3 spans 18 amino acids. The CDR3 region has the DNA TGTGCCAGCAGCCGAAAAACTCCGATAGGGTCGAGCTCCTACGAGCAGTACTTC. This translates into CASSRKTPIGSSSYEQYF.

This chain links TRBV7-9 with TRBJ1-1; D possibly corresponds to TRBD1 (6 bases). CDR1 is SEHNR, CDR2 FQNEAQ, per germline (reference sequence). The CDR3 length is 17 residues. Trimming removed 4 bases from V and 1 base from J, with 19 bases in between. CDR3 coding DNA: TGTGCCAGCAGCTACAGGGTGGATCACGAATGGAACACTGAAGCTTTCTTT. This sequence encodes CASSYRVDHEWNTEAFF.

The genes are TRBV10-3 and TRBJ2-1, with 8 bases that match TRBD2. Germline V CDR1 and CDR2: ENHRY, SYGVKD. V was pared by 8 bases and J by 7 bases, with 4 bases of the junction left unmatched. The CDR3 is made up of 12 amino acids. In nucleotides, the CDR3 is TGTGCCATCCTTAGCGGGACTAATGAGCAGTTCTTC. Protein: CAILSGTNEQFF.

This clonotype came up many times. CDR3 DNA sequence: TGTGCCAGCAGCTCGAACAGGGATCTGGGCACTGAAGCTTTCTTT. This gives the protein CASSSNRDLGTEAFF. V usage is TRBV7-6 and J usage is TRBJ1-1, with TRBD1 as a possible D gene (6 bases). The CDR3 length is 15 residues. The V gene's germline CDR1 is SGHVS and CDR2 FNYEAQ. Between the trimmed V and J ends, which lost 4 bases and 4 bases, there was a span of 16 bases.

This rearrangement joins TRBV11-2 to TRBJ2-1; D may be TRBD2 (5 bases). This CDR3 has 15 residues. The germline V gene encodes CDR1 SGHAT and CDR2 FQNNGV. V was cut by 6 bases and J by 2 bases, with 14 bases left in between. CDR3 DNA sequence: TGTGCCAGCAGTCCCGTAGCGCCCGCCTACAATGAGCAGTTCTTC. Translated, it gives CASSPVAPAYNEQFF. The full variable domain, rest sourced from reference TRBV11-2 and TRBJ2-1, is EAGVAQSPRYKIIEKRQSVAFWCNPISGHATLYWYQQILGQGPKLLIQFQNNGVVDDSQLPKDRFSAERLKGVDSTLKIQPAKLEDSAVYLCASSPVAPAYNEQFFGPGTRLTVL.

This clonotype has more than one count but fewer than ten. This chain joins TRBV7-6 and TRBJ2-2; D call uncertain. V gave up 2 bases and J gave up 2 bases, with 9 bases separating them. Per germline, CDR1 SGHVS and CDR2 FNYEAQ. CDR3 length: 15 amino acids. CDR3 sequence: CASSLRLLNTGELFF. The CDR3, as DNA: TGTGCCAGCAGCTTAAGACTGCTAAACACCGGGGAGCTGTTTTTT.

The chain joins TRBV7-9 to TRBJ1-2; TRBD1 might be the D (6 bases). CDR3 size: 12 residues. Germline CDR1 is SEHNR and CDR2 is FQNEAQ (reference sequence). Trimming stripped 6 bases from V and 6 bases from J, with 11 bases between. CDR3 amino acids: CASRHSGDGYTF. CDR3 coding DNA: TGTGCCAGCAGACATTCAGGGGATGGCTACACCTTC.

CDR3: CASSPNLAGVYNEQFF. The CDR3 DNA sequence: TGTGCCAGCAGCCCAAATCTAGCGGGAGTCTACAATGAGCAGTTCTTC. The chain combines TRBV7-2 with TRBJ2-1; 10 bases are a match to TRBD2. The germline CDR1 and CDR2 sequences are SGHTA and FQGNSA. The length of the CDR3 is 16 residues. V lost 5 bases and J lost 3; bases outside the gene matches: 7.

V and J are TRBV5-5 and TRBJ2-5; possible D gene TRBD2, 6 bases. Per the germline V gene, CDR1 is SGHKS and CDR2 is YYEKEE (reference sequence). The CDR3 spans 13 residues. V was clipped by 7 bases and J by 4 bases, with 14 bases between them. CDR3 protein: CASHKGGRETQYF. The CDR3 coding sequence is TGTGCCAGCCACAAGGGAGGCCGAGAGACCCAGTACTTC.

This clonotype was detected ten times or more. This chain links TRBV7-3 with TRBJ1-1; no clear D. The CDR3 has 18 amino acids. Trimming shortened V by 6 bases and J by 0 bases, and 23 bases separated the two germline ends. The germline V gene encodes CDR1 SGHTA and CDR2 FQGTGA. CDR3 DNA sequence: TGTGCCAGCAGACGAAAAGGGAGCGGTAGAGGAATGAACACTGAAGCTTTCTTT. Its protein is CASRRKGSGRGMNTEAFF. Supplemented by reference TRBV7-3 and TRBJ1-1, the full variable domain reads GAGVSQTPSNKVTEKGKYVELRCDPISGHTALYWYRQSLGQGPEFLIYFQGTGAADDSGLPNDRFFAVRPEGSVSTLKIQRTERGDSAVYLCASRRKGSGRGMNTEAFFGQGTRLTVV.

The chain couples TRBV15 to TRBJ2-3, with 8 bases lining up with TRBD1. CDR3 length equals 13 residues. V lost 8 bases, J lost 6 bases, and 7 bases stayed unmatched. The germline CDR1 and CDR2 sequences are LNHNV and YYDKDF (reference sequence). CDR3 bases: TGTGCCACCGGGGCAGGGGGCAGGGATACGCAGTATTTT. Translating gives CATGAGGRDTQYF.

The chain has TRBV7-8 and TRBJ2-1; D call uncertain. The CDR3 is 13 amino acids. Germline assignment: CDR1 SGHVS and CDR2 FQNEAQ. V lost 3 bases to trimming and J lost 7 bases, with 10 bases between them. The CDR3 sequence is CASSFSGNNEQFF. The DNA of the CDR3 is TGTGCCAGCAGCTTTTCTGGAAATAATGAGCAGTTCTTC.

The rearrangement links TRBV9 to TRBJ1-1; D gene unclear. CDR1 is SGDLS, CDR2 YYNGEE, per germline. This CDR3 is built from 13 residues. The V gene lost 0 bases and the J gene lost 4 bases, with 7 bases spanning the gap. The CDR3 spells CASSVVETTEAFF. CDR3 sequence (DNA): TGTGCCAGCAGCGTAGTGGAAACCACTGAAGCTTTCTTT.

This clonotype turned up a few times. The V and J genes are TRBV6-5 and TRBJ1-1; the match to TRBD1 covers 10 bases. This CDR3 is built from 15 residues. The V segment lost 0 bases and the J segment 13 bases; nucleotides outside the gene matches: 11. CDR1 is MNHEY and CDR2 is SVGAGI in the germline V gene. The CDR3 region has the DNA TGTGCCAGCAGTTACTCCGACAGGGGGCTTTGGGGGCTTTTCTTT. Amino acid sequence: CASSYSDRGLWGLFF.